This TCR beta chain was sequenced during a study of cytomegalovirus exposure and HLA in healthy donors. About the research overall: Earlier sequencing of about 179 million T cells yielded roughly 100 million unique TCR beta sequences.

CDR1 and CDR2 from the germline V gene are MNHEY and SVGAGI. V was shortened by 3 bases and J by 0 bases, with 10 bases between the two germline ends. The CDR3 runs 15 residues. With 60 Vbeta and 13 Jbeta primers, the PCR was carried out. Produced via immunoSEQ multiplex PCR; TCRdb's table is partial and in-frame only. The sample has over 140,000 clones, approximately 82% seen once. The gene calls are TRBV6-5 and TRBJ2-3; tentative D call: TRBD1 (5 bases). Material: PBMCs. This TCR was sampled from a man aged 25 to 45 in good health and CMV-seropositive. CDR3 in amino acids: CASSYIQGSTDTQYF. The DNA for the CDR3 is TGTGCCAGCAGTTATATTCAGGGCAGCACAGATACGCAGTATTTT.